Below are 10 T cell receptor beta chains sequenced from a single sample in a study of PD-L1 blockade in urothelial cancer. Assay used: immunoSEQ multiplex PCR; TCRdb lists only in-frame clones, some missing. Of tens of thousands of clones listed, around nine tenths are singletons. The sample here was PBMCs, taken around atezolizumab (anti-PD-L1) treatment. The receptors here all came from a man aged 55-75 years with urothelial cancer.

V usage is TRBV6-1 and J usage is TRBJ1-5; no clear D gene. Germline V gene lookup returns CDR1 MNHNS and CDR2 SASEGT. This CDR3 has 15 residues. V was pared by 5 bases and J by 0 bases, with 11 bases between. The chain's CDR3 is CASSPGGFSNQPQHF. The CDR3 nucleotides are TGTGCCAGCAGTCCGGGAGGGTTTAGCAATCAGCCCCAGCATTTT.

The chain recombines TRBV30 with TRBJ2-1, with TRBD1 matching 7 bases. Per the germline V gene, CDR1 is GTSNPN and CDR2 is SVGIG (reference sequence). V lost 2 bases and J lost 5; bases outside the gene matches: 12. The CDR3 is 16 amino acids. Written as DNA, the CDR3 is TGTGCCTGGAGTTCAATTAAGGGGGCAGGGAACAATGAGCAGTTCTTC. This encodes CAWSSIKGAGNNEQFF.

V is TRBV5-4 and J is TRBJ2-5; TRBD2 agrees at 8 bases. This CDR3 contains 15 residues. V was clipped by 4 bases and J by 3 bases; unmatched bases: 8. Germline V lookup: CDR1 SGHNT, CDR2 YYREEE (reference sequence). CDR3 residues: CASSTKRGGEETQYF. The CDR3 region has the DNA TGTGCCAGCAGCACCAAACGGGGGGGGGAAGAGACCCAGTACTTC. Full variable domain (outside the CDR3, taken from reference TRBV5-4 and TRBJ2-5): ETGVTQSPTHLIKTRGQQVTLRCSSQSGHNTVSWYQQALGQGPQFIFQYYREEENGRGNFPPRFSGLQFPNYSSELNVNALELDDSALYLCASSTKRGGEETQYFGPGTRLLVL.

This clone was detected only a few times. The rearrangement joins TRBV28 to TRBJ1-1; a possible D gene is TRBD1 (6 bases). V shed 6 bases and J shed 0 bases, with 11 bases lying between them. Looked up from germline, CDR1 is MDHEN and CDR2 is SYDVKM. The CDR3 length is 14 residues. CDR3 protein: CASSFDRLNTEAFF. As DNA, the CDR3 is TGTGCCAGCAGCTTCGACAGGTTGAACACTGAAGCTTTCTTT.

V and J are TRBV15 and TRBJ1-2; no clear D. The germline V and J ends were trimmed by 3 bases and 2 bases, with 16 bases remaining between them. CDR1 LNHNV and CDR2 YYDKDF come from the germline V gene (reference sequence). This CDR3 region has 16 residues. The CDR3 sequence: CATSSTTDILNYGYTF. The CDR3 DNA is TGTGCCACCAGCAGTACCACAGATATACTGAACTATGGCTACACCTTC.

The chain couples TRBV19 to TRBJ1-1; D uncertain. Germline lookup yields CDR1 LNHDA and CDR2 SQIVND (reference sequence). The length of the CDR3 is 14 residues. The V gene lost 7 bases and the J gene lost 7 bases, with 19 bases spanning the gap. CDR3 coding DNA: TGTGCCAGTATTGAAACGGGATTTAGGGATGAAGCTTTCTTT. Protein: CASIETGFRDEAFF.

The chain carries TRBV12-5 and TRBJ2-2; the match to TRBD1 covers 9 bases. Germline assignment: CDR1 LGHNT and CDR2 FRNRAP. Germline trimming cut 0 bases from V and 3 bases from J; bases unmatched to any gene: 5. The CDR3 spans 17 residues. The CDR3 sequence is CASGLVKTGGYTGELFF. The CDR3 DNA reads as TGTGCTAGTGGTTTGGTGAAGACAGGGGGTTACACCGGGGAGCTGTTTTTT.

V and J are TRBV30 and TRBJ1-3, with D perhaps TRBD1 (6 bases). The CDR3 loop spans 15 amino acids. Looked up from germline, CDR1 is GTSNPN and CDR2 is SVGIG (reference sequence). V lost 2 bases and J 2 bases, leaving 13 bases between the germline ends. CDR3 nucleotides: TGTGCCTGGAGTTTGGGGGGGCCCCCTGGAAACACCATATATTTT. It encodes CAWSLGGPPGNTIYF.

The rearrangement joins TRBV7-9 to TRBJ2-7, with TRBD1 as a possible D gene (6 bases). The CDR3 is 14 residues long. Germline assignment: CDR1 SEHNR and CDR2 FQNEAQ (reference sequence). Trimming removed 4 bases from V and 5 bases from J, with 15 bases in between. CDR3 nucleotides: TGTGCCAGCAGCTGGGGACACGCGGCCGACGAGCAGTACTTC. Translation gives CASSWGHAADEQYF.

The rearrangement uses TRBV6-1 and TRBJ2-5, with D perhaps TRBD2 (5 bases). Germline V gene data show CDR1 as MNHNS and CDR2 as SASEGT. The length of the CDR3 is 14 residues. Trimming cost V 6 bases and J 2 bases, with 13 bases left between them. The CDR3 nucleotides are TGTGCCAGCAGACCAAATGGCGGGCAAGAGACCCAGTACTTC. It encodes CASRPNGGQETQYF.